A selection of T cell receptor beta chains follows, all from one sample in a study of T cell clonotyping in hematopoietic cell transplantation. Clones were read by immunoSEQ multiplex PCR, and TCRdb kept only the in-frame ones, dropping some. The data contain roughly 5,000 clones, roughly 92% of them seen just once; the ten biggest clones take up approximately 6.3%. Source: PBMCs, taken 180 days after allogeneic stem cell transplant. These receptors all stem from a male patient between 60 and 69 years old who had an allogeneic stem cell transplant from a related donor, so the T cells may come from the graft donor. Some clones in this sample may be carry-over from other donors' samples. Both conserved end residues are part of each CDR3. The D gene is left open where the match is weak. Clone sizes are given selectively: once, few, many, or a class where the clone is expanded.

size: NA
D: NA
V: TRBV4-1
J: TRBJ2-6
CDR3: CASSPSPDRSGANVLTF
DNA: TGCGCCAGCAGCCCCAGTCCCGACAGGTCTGGGGCCAACGTCCTGACTTTC

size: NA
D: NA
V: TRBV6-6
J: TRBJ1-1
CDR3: CASSHQGLNTEAFF
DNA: TGTGCCAGCAGTCACCAGGGGCTGAACACTGAAGCTTTCTTT

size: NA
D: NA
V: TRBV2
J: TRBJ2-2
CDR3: CASRETSSTGELFF
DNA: TGTGCCAGCAGAGAGACTAGTTCCACCGGGGAGCTGTTTTTT

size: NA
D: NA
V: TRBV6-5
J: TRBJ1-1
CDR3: CASSYGRNTEAFF
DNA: TGTGCCAGCAGTTACGGACGGAACACTGAAGCTTTCTTT

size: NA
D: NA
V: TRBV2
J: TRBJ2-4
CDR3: CASDKDSSIQYF
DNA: TGTGCCAGCGACAAGGACAGCAGCATTCAGTACTTC

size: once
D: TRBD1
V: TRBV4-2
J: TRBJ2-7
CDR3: CASSRLGQGAITYEQYF
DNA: TGTGCCAGCAGCCGCCTGGGACAGGGGGCTATAACCTACGAGCAGTACTTC

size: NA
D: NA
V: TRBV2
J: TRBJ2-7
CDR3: CASKPPEARYHEQYF
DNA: TGTGCCAGCAAACCCCCGGAAGCAAGATACCACGAGCAGTACTTC

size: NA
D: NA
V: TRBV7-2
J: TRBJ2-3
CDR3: CASSLPGVDTQYF
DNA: TGTGCCAGCAGCTTACCAGGGGTCGATACGCAGTATTTT

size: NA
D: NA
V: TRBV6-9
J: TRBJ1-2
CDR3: CASSEMPAYGYTF
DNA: TGTGCCAGCAGTGAAATGCCAGCGTATGGCTACACCTTC

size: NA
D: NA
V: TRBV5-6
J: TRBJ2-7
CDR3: CASSLTYEQYF
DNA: TGTGCCAGCAGCTTGACATACGAGCAGTACTTC

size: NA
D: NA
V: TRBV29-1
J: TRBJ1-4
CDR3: CSVVAGPNEKLFF
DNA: TGCAGCGTTGTGGCAGGGCCTAATGAAAAACTGTTTTTT

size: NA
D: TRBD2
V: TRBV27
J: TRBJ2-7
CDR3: CASSRPLAGVDEQYF
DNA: TGTGCCAGCAGTCGACCCCTAGCGGGAGTTGACGAGCAGTACTTC

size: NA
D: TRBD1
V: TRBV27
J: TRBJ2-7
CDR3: CASSLAGTGREQYF
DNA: TGTGCCAGCAGTTTAGCGGGGACAGGACGCGAGCAGTACTTC

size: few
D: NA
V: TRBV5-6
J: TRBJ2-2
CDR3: CASSLVSVPTGELFF
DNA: TGTGCCAGCAGCTTGGTATCAGTACCCACCGGGGAGCTGTTTTTT

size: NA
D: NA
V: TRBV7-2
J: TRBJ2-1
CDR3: CASLTNRFYNEQFF
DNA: TGTGCCAGCCTCACTAACAGGTTCTACAATGAGCAGTTCTTC

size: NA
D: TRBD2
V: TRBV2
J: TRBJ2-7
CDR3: CASSEFSGKGTSYEQYF
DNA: TGTGCCAGCAGTGAATTTAGCGGGAAAGGTACCTCCTACGAGCAGTACTTC

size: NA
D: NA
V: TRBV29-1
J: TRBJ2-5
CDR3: CSVEDSPKRPSTQTQYF
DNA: TGCAGCGTTGAAGACAGCCCCAAGAGACCCAGTACCCAGACCCAGTACTTC

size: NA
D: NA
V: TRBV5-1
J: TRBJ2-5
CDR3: CASSYGEGAWETQYF
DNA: TGCGCCAGCAGCTACGGGGAGGGGGCCTGGGAGACCCAGTACTTC

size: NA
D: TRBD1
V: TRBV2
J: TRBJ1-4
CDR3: CASSEEGTGGTENEKLFF
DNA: TGTGCCAGCAGTGAAGAGGGAACCGGAGGGACAGAAAATGAAAAACTGTTTTTT

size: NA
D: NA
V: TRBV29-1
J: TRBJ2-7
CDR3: CSAEAGSRYEQYF
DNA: TGCAGCGCCGAAGCGGGTTCTAGGTACGAGCAGTACTTC

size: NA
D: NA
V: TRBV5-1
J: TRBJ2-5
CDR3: CASSLGALTGSETQYF
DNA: TGCGCCAGCAGCTTAGGTGCGCTAACGGGATCGGAGACCCAGTACTTC

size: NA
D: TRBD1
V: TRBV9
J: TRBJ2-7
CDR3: CASSFRDRPYEQYF
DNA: TGTGCCAGCAGCTTCCGGGACAGACCCTACGAGCAGTACTTC

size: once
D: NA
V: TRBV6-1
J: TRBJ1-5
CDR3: CATRGVTNQPQHF
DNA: TGTGCCACCCGGGGGGTCACTAATCAGCCCCAGCATTTT

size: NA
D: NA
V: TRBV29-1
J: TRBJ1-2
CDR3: CSVPLHGYTF
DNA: TGCAGCGTTCCCCTGCATGGCTACACCTTC

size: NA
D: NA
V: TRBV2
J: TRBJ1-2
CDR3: CASSWLYGYTF
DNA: TGTGCCAGCAGCTGGTTGTATGGCTACACCTTC

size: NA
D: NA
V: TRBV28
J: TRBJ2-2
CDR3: CASSFGGELFF
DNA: TGTGCCAGCAGTTTTGGCGGGGAGCTGTTTTTT

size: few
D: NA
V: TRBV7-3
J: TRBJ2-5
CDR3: CASSLSGSGTQYF
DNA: TGTGCCAGCAGCTTAAGCGGTAGCGGGACCCAGTACTTC

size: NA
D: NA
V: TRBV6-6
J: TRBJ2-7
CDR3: CASSWDVGYEQYF
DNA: TGTGCCAGCAGTTGGGACGTGGGCTACGAGCAGTACTTC

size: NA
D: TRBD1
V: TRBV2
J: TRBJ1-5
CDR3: CASKYRTGWNQPQHF
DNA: TGTGCCAGCAAGTATAGGACAGGGTGGAATCAGCCCCAGCATTTT

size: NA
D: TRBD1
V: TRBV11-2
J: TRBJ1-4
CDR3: CASSRGQTEKLFF
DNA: TGTGCCAGCAGCCGGGGACAGACTGAAAAACTGTTTTTT

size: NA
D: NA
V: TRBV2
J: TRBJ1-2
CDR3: CASTQDGNYGYTF
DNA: TGTGCCAGCACCCAAGACGGCAACTATGGCTACACCTTC

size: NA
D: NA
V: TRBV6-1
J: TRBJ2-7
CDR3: CASSESARVYQYF
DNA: TGTGCCAGCAGTGAATCGGCGAGGGTTTACCAGTACTTC

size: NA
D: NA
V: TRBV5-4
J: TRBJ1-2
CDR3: CASSSTGTGYTF
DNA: TGTGCCAGCAGCTCCACGGGTACTGGCTACACCTTC

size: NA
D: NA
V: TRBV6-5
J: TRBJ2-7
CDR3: CASSYSTGPIYEQYF
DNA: TGTGCCAGCAGTTACTCGACCGGGCCAATTTACGAGCAGTACTTC

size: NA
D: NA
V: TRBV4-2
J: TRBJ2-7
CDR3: CASSHLGDQGYEQYF
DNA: TGTGCCAGCAGCCACCTAGGAGATCAAGGTTACGAGCAGTACTTC

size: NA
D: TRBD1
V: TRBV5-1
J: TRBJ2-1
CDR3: CASSFRDRNEQFF
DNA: TGCGCCAGCAGCTTCCGGGACAGGAATGAGCAGTTCTTC

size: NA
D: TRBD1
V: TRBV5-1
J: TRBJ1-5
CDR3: CASSSGQGNQPQHF
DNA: TGCGCCAGCAGCTCGGGACAGGGCAATCAGCCCCAGCATTTT

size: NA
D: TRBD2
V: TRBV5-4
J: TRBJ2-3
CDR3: CASSLAGGGAGDTQYF
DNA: TGTGCCAGCAGCTTGGCTGGCGGGGGGGCCGGGGATACGCAGTATTTT

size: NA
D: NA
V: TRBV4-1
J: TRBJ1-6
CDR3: CASSQVLGDSPLHF
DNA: TGCGCCAGCAGCCAAGTGTTAGGGGATTCACCCCTCCACTTT

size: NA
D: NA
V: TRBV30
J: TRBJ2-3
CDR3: CAWSYHGRADTQYF
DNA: TGTGCCTGGAGTTACCACGGGAGAGCAGATACGCAGTATTTT

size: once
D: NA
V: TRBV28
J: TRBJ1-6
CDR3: CASSFRSPLHF
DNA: TGTGCCAGCAGTTTTAGATCACCCCTCCACTTT

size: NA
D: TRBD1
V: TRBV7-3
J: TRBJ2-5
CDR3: CASSRDREETQYF
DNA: TGTGCCAGCAGTCGGGACAGGGAGGAGACCCAGTACTTC